The 18 T cell receptor beta chains presented below share a single source sample, sequenced in a study of cytomegalovirus exposure and HLA in healthy donors (TCRdb year 2017). The library relied on the immunoSEQ multiplex PCR assay. TCRdb mirrors the immuneACCESS table, restricted to in-frame sequences. Some clones are absent from its copies; in checked studies, under half trace to an unresolved V gene, and the reason for the others is unknown. This sample is represented by fewer than 350,000 clones; roughly 90% of them were singletons. Approximately 0.95% of the sample is taken by the ten largest. Sequences were obtained from PBMCs. These receptors came from a woman in her late teens or twenties in good health and CMV-seronegative.

The chain couples TRBV4-3 to TRBJ2-3; D is ambiguous. Germline CDR1 LGHNA, CDR2 YSLEER. The CDR3 is 17 amino acids. Trimming removed 1 base from V and 0 bases from J, with 14 bases in between. CDR3 in amino acids: CASSQGPAASSTDTQYF. The CDR3 DNA reads TGCGCCAGCAGCCAAGGGCCGGCGGCTTCTAGCACAGATACGCAGTATTTT.

The chain carries TRBV7-9 and TRBJ2-1; maybe TRBD2 (5 bases). Trimming took 2 bases from V and 6 from J, leaving 8 bases between them. CDR1 is SEHNR and CDR2 is FQNEAQ in the germline V gene (reference sequence). The CDR3 extends over 13 amino acids. CDR3 DNA sequence: TGTGCCAGCAGCTTACCCCTAGCCAATGAGCAGTTCTTC. Its protein is CASSLPLANEQFF.

As for this clone: This sample includes further DNA sequences coding for the same CDR3. The chain has TRBV27 and TRBJ2-7; D gene ambiguous. Trimming took 0 bases from V and 3 from J, leaving 6 bases between them. Germline assignment: CDR1 MNHEY and CDR2 SMNVEV (reference sequence). This CDR3 is built from 13 residues. CDR3 DNA: TGTGCCAGCAGTTTATCGCGAAGCTACGAGCAGTACTTC. It specifies CASSLSRSYEQYF.

This rearrangement joins TRBV27 to TRBJ2-7; D is ambiguous. The CDR3 sequence is 15 residues long. Trimming removed 2 bases at V and 2 bases at J, with 13 bases between. Germline values: CDR1 MNHEY, CDR2 SMNVEV (reference sequence). CDR3 sequence: CASSLRVTLPYEQYF. DNA of the CDR3: TGTGCCAGCAGTTTACGAGTTACTTTACCCTACGAGCAGTACTTC.

The chain combines TRBV9 with TRBJ2-3; 7 bases are shared with TRBD2. Trimming at V came to 5 bases and at J to 1 base, leaving 7 bases not matched to a gene. Germline CDR1 is SGDLS and CDR2 is YYNGEE. The CDR3 sequence is 15 residues long. Here the CDR3 DNA reads TGTGCCAGCAGACCGGGCGGGAGTGGCACAGATACGCAGTATTTT. This gives the protein CASRPGGSGTDTQYF.

This sequence joins TRBV2 and TRBJ2-7, with a tentative D call TRBD2 (5 bases). The CDR3 has 12 residues. CDR1 is SNHLY and CDR2 is FYNNEI in the germline V gene. The V end lost 8 bases, the J end lost 3 bases, and 11 bases lay between the germline ends. The DNA of the CDR3 is TGTGCCAGCTTGTATGGGAGCTACGAGCAGTACTTC. Residues: CASLYGSYEQYF. The full variable domain, with the rest looked up from reference TRBV2 and TRBJ2-7, is EPEVTQTPSHQVTQMGQEVILRCVPISNHLYFYWYRQILGQKVEFLVSFYNNEISEKSEIFDDQFSVERPDGSNFTLKIRSTKLEDSAMYFCASLYGSYEQYFGPGTRLTVT.

This chain joins TRBV25-1 and TRBJ1-1; D gene uncertain. Germline V gene lookup returns CDR1 MGHDK and CDR2 SYGVNS. The ends were cut back, 3 bases at V and 6 bases at J, with 11 bases in the middle. The CDR3 runs 13 residues. This CDR3 reads CASSDRGLAEAFF. CDR3 DNA: TGTGCCAGCAGTGATCGCGGCCTGGCTGAAGCTTTCTTT.

This clone was observed a few times. The V call is TRBV2, the J call TRBJ2-7, with D possibly being TRBD2 (5 bases). With 0 bases removed from V and 5 bases from J, the gap between germline ends came to 8 bases. Germline CDR1 reads SNHLY; CDR2 reads FYNNEI. This CDR3 has 13 residues. CDR3 loop: CASSEAFGNEQYF. Here the CDR3 DNA reads TGTGCCAGCAGTGAAGCTTTCGGGAACGAGCAGTACTTC.

The chain recombines TRBV5-1 with TRBJ2-1; 9 bases line up with TRBD2. CDR3 length: 14 residues. CDR1 SGHRS and CDR2 YFSETQ come from the germline V gene. V lost 3 bases and J lost 9; bases outside the gene matches: 7. DNA of the CDR3: TGCGCCAGCAGCTCCGGGACTAGCCCCATTGAGCAGTTCTTC. Translation gives CASSSGTSPIEQFF.

The V call is TRBV28, the J call TRBJ1-4; D is perhaps TRBD1 (5 bases). V was clipped by 5 bases and J by 5 bases, with 15 bases between them. This CDR3 has 15 amino acids. Germline loops: CDR1 MDHEN, CDR2 SYDVKM. This CDR3 is CASSPGQLENEKLFF. The CDR3 nucleotides read TGTGCCAGCAGTCCAGGGCAACTCGAAAATGAAAAACTGTTTTTT. The full variable domain, with the rest looked up from reference TRBV28 and TRBJ1-4, is DVKVTQSSRYLVKRTGEKVFLECVQDMDHENMFWYRQDPGLGLRLIYFSYDVKMKEKGDIPEGYSVSREKKERFSLILESASTNQTSMYLCASSPGQLENEKLFFGSGTQLSVL.

The V gene is TRBV19, the J gene TRBJ1-2, with D possibly being TRBD1 (6 bases). CDR3 size: 14 residues. V lost 8 bases, J lost 5 bases, and 18 bases lay in between. Germline loops: CDR1 LNHDA, CDR2 SQIVND (reference sequence). The CDR3 reads CASRGTRSIYGYTF. Here the CDR3 DNA reads TGTGCCAGTCGAGGGACACGTTCAATTTATGGCTACACCTTC.

This chain uses TRBV4-2 with TRBJ1-5; tentative D call: TRBD1 (6 bases). Germline lookup yields CDR1 LGHNA and CDR2 YNFKEQ. CDR3 length: 17 residues. V shed 0 bases and J shed 4 bases, with 16 bases lying between them. The CDR3 sequence is CASSQESGGRSNQPQHF. The CDR3 coding sequence is TGTGCCAGCAGCCAAGAGTCCGGGGGGCGATCAAATCAGCCCCAGCATTTT.

CDR3 nucleotides: TGTGCCAGCAGCCTATTCGGCCAGGGGGACTCTGGAAACACCATATATTTT. This gives the protein CASSLFGQGDSGNTIYF. V is TRBV9 and J is TRBJ1-3, with 7 bases that match TRBD1. Germline CDR1 SGDLS, CDR2 YYNGEE. There are 17 residues in the CDR3. V shed 4 bases, J shed 0 bases, and the junction held 10 bases outside the gene matches.

The CDR3 DNA is TGTGCCAGCAGCCGGGGTTACCGCCGGGGGAATAATCAGCCCCAGCATTTT. It is translated as CASSRGYRRGNNQPQHF. The chain carries TRBV5-8 and TRBJ1-5, with D maybe TRBD1 (5 bases). The V end lost 4 bases, the J end lost 4 bases, and 21 bases lay between the germline ends. The CDR3 is made up of 17 amino acids. Germline V gene sequence: CDR1 SGHTS, CDR2 YDEGEE.

The CDR3 loop reads CASSALAVVDIGGGQFF. In nucleotides, the CDR3 is TGTGCCAGCAGCGCATTAGCGGTAGTAGATATTGGGGGTGGGCAGTTCTTC. This chain joins TRBV9 and TRBJ2-1; weak D call: TRBD2 (6 bases). The V end lost 3 bases, the J end lost 12 bases, and 28 bases lay between the germline ends. The CDR3 runs to 17 residues. Per germline, CDR1 SGDLS and CDR2 YYNGEE.

The V call is TRBV5-1, the J call TRBJ2-3; D is unresolved. Germline CDR1 and CDR2: SGHRS and YFSETQ. V lost 2 bases and J 5 bases, leaving 6 bases between the germline ends. The CDR3 extends over 12 amino acids. The CDR3 loop reads CASSFTEDTQYF. The DNA of the CDR3 is TGCGCCAGCAGCTTCACAGAAGATACGCAGTATTTT.

This chain connects TRBV15 to TRBJ2-7; 10 nucleotides match TRBD1. Germline CDR1 and CDR2: LNHNV and YYDKDF (reference sequence). J was trimmed by 6 bases and V by 0 bases; bases with no gene match: 8. This CDR3 spans 16 amino acids. The CDR3 loop reads CATSRDPRQGAGEQYF. CDR3 in DNA: TGTGCCACCAGCAGAGACCCTCGACAGGGGGCAGGCGAGCAGTACTTC.

V gene TRBV29-1 combines with J gene TRBJ2-7; the D gene is possibly TRBD1 (6 bases). V gave up 8 bases and J gave up 1 base, with 12 bases separating them. The CDR3 consists of 12 residues. Germline CDR1 is SQVTM and CDR2 is ANQGSEA. The CDR3 coding sequence is TGCAGCTACGGGACAAATTCCTACGAGCAGTACTTC. This encodes CSYGTNSYEQYF.